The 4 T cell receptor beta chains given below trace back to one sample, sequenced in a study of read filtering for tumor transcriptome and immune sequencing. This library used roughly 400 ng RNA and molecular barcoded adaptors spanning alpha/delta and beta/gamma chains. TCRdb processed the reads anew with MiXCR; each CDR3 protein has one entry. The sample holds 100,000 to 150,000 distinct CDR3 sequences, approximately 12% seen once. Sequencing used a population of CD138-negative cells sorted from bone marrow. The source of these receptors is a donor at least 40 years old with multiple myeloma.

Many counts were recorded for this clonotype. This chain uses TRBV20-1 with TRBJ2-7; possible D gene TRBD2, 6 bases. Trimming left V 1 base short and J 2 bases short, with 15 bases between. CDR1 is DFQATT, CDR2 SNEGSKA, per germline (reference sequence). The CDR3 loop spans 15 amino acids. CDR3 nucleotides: TGCAGTGCTAGAGCCCAAGCGGGCAGAGCCTACGAGCAGTACTTC. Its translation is CSARAQAGRAYEQYF.

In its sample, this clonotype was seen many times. The CDR3 is CSVEFLFQAKPYNEQFF. The CDR3 region has the DNA TGCAGCGTTGAATTCCTCTTTCAGGCGAAACCCTACAATGAGCAGTTCTTC. V and J are TRBV29-1 and TRBJ2-1; no firm D call. The V end was cut by 2 bases, the J end by 2 bases, with 19 bases between. The CDR3 loop spans 17 amino acids. Germline V CDR1 and CDR2: SQVTM, ANQGSEA.

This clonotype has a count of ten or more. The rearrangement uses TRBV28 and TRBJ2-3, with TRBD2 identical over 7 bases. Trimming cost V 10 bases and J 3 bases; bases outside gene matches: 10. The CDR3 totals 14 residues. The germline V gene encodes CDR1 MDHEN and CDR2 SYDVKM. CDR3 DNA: TGTGCCAATGCGCAAACCGGGAGGACAGATACGCAGTATTTT. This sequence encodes CANAQTGRTDTQYF.

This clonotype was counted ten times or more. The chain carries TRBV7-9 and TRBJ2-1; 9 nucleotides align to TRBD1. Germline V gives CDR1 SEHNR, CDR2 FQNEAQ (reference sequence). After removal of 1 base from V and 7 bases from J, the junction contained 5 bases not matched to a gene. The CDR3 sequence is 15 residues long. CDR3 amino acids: CASSLEQGAWNEQFF. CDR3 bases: TGTGCCAGCAGCTTAGAACAGGGGGCTTGGAATGAGCAGTTCTTC.